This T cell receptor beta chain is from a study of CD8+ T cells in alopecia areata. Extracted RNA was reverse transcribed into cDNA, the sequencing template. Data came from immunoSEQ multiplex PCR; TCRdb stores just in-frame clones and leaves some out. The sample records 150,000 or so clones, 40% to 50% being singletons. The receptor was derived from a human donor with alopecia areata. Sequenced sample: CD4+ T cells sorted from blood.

Here the CDR3 DNA reads TGCAGCGTTGGTGGGAGGGAGACCGGGGAGCTGTTTTTT. This sequence encodes CSVGGRETGELFF. This chain links TRBV29-1 with TRBJ2-2, with 7 bases that match TRBD2. V lost 4 bases and J lost 5; bases outside the gene matches: 4. This CDR3 comprises 13 residues. The V gene's germline CDR1 is SQVTM and CDR2 ANQGSEA.